The clone carrying this T cell receptor beta chain was detected many times. Its target is not known. This CDR3 has 15 amino acids. Trimming pared 0 bases from V and 1 base from J, leaving 11 bases between. CDR1 and CDR2 (germline): SGHRS, YFSETQ. The record originates from a study of identical twins. Broader study findings: Twins shared beta out-of-frame sequences in excess, but this excess was weaker. A lower insertion count was a feature of abundant cord blood beta clonotypes, with no such feature in memory repertoires. There was more out-of-frame TCR alpha sharing in monozygotic twins than models estimated.

Template switching introduced a universal primer site, and the cDNA bore unique molecular identifiers. From the 5' RACE reads, TCRdb called clonotypes with MiXCR, one entry per CDR3 protein. Of about 280,000 distinct CDR3 sequences listed, approximately 8% are singletons. The sample was also linked to a second study, of yellow fever vaccine responses in identical twins.

This clonotype was sampled from a woman under 30 in good health. Sequencing input: memory (CD45RO+) T cells sorted from blood. This chain connects TRBV5-1 to TRBJ2-7, with unresolved D. The CDR3 nucleotides read TGCGCCAGCAGCTTGGAGGCAGGACCTTCCTACGAGCAGTACTTC. Translated: CASSLEAGPSYEQYF.